These 2 T cell receptor beta chains share one sample of origin, sequenced in a study of shared clonotypes between healthy human individuals (dated by TCRdb to 2020 to 2022). The protocol used for the library was the immunoSEQ multiplex PCR assay. TCRdb mirrors the immuneACCESS table, restricted to in-frame sequences. Some clones are absent from its copies; in checked studies, under half trace to an unresolved V gene, and the reason for the others is unknown. Within this sample are 2.3 million or so clones, with over 90% of them counted one time only. Clones ranked in the top ten supply 0.39% of the sample. The sample consisted of naive CD4+ T cells from PBMCs. The label giving this sample's cell subset or site can be read as: CD45RA+ positively selected. These receptors all come from a man younger than 35 in good health. Some clones in this sample may be carry-over from other donors' samples.

This clone was observed a handful of times. The chain has TRBV30 and TRBJ1-5; a weak D match, TRBD1 (6 bases). Germline lookup yields CDR1 GTSNPN and CDR2 SVGIG (reference sequence). The CDR3 loop spans 15 amino acids. The ends were cut back, 1 base at V and 2 bases at J, with 12 bases in the middle. The CDR3 region is CAWSAPGEGNQPQHF. The CDR3 DNA follows: TGTGCCTGGAGTGCCCCAGGGGAAGGCAATCAGCCCCAGCATTTT.

Here the CDR3 reads CASSQDEGARYNEQFF. The CDR3 DNA is TGCGCCAGCAGCCAAGATGAGGGGGCAAGGTACAATGAGCAGTTCTTC. V and J are TRBV4-3 and TRBJ2-1, with 7 bases matching TRBD1. The length of the CDR3 is 16 residues. The germline V gene has CDR1 LGHNA and CDR2 YSLEER. V shed 0 bases, J shed 4 bases, and the junction held 6 bases outside the gene matches.